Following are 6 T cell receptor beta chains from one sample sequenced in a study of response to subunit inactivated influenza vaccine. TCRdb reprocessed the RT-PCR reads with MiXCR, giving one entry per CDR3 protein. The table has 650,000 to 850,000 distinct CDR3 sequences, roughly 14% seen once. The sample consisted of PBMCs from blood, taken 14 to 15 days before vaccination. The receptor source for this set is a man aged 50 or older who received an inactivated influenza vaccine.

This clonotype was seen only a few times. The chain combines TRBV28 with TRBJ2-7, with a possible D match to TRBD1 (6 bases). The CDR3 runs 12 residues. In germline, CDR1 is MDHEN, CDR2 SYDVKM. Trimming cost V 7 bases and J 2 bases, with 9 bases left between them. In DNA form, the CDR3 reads TGTGCCAGCATAGGACAGCCCTACGAGCAGTACTTC. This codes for CASIGQPYEQYF.

DNA of the CDR3: TGCGCCAGCAGCTTCTTCAGCGAAAGACCAAATGAGCAGTTCTTC. It codes for CASSFFSERPNEQFF. V usage is TRBV5-1 and J usage is TRBJ2-1; D gene unclear. Germline assignment: CDR1 SGHRS and CDR2 YFSETQ. V shed 2 bases and J shed 7 bases, with 16 bases lying between them. The CDR3 is 15 amino acids.

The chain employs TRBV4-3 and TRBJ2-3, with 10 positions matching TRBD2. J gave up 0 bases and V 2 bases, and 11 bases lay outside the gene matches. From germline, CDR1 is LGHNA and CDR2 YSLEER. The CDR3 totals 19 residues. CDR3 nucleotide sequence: TGCGCCAGCAGCCAACTAGCGGGAGTCCCCCCACCTAGCACAGATACGCAGTATTTT. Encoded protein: CASSQLAGVPPPSTDTQYF.

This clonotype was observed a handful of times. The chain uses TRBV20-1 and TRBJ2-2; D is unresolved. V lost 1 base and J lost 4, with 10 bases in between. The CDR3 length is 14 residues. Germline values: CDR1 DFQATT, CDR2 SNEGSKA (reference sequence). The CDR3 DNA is TGCAGTGCTAGAGCGGACCCTAGCACCGGGGAGCTGTTTTTT. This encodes CSARADPSTGELFF.

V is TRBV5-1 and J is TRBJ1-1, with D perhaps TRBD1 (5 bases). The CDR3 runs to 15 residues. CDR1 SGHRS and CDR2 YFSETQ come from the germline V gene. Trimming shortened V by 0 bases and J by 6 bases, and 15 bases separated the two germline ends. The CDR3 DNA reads TGCGCCAGCAGCTTGGAAACTTCCTTGGGGGCTGAAGCTTTCTTT. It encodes CASSLETSLGAEAFF.

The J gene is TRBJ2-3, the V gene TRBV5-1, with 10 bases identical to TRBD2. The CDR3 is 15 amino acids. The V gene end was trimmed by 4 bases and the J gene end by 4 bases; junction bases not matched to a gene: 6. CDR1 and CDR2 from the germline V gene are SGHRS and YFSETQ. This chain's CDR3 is CASSRALAGPDTQYF. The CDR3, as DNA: TGCGCCAGCAGCCGGGCACTAGCGGGACCAGATACGCAGTATTTT.